The next 2 T cell receptor beta chains were all read from a single sample in a study of blood T cell repertoires in COVID-19. Sequenced by immunoSEQ multiplex PCR; TCRdb stores in-frame clones only, minus some. The sample records about 190,000 clones, 70% to 90% being singletons. Sequencing was done on a sample of peripheral blood. The receptors here all came from a woman aged 40 to 49 who had recovered from COVID-19.

The rearrangement uses TRBV10-3 and TRBJ1-4; D may be TRBD1 (5 bases). Deletions cut 1 base from V and 10 bases from J, with 13 bases between. Looked up from germline, CDR1 is ENHRY and CDR2 is SYGVKD. This CDR3 contains 14 residues. CDR3: CAISEFQGEGKLFF. In DNA form, the CDR3 reads TGTGCCATCAGTGAGTTCCAGGGCGAAGGAAAACTGTTTTTT.

The chain employs TRBV9 and TRBJ2-7; 9 nucleotides line up with TRBD2. This CDR3 is 15 amino acids long. V was clipped by 4 bases and J by 2 bases; unmatched bases: 7. Germline V gives CDR1 SGDLS, CDR2 YYNGEE. The CDR3 reads CASSPGLATTYEQYF. In DNA, the CDR3 is TGTGCCAGCAGCCCGGGACTAGCCACGACCTACGAGCAGTACTTC. Complete variable domain (other parts from reference TRBV9 and TRBJ2-7): DSGVTQTPKHLITATGQRVTLRCSPRSGDLSVYWYQQSLDQGLQFLIQYYNGEERAKGNILERFSAQQFPDLHSELNLSSLELGDSALYFCASSPGLATTYEQYFGPGTRLTVT.